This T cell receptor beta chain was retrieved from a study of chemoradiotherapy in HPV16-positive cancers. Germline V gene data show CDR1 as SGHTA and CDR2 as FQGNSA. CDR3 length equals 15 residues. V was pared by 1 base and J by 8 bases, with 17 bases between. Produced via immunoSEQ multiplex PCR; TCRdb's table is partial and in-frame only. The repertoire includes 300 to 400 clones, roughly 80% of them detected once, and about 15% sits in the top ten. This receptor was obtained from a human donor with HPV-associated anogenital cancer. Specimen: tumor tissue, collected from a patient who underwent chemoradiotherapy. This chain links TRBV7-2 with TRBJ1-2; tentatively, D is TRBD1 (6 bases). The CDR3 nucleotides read TGTGCCAGCAGCTTAGACCCAGGGGAGGCATGGGGCTACACCTTC. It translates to CASSLDPGEAWGYTF.